Following are 30 T cell receptor beta chains from one sample sequenced in a study of PD-L1 blockade in urothelial cancer. This table comes from immunoSEQ multiplex PCR, and its TCRdb copy is limited to in-frame clones, with some not included. Of some 50,000 clones listed, approximately 88% are singletons. The specimen comprised PBMCs, sampled around atezolizumab (anti-PD-L1) treatment. The receptor set was obtained from a man at least 80 years old with urothelial cancer.

This clone was recorded only once. The J gene is TRBJ1-1, the V gene TRBV2; 12 positions agree with TRBD1. This CDR3 is 16 amino acids long. Losses at the gene ends were 7 bases for V and 0 bases for J; bases not matched to a gene: 6. Germline loops: CDR1 SNHLY, CDR2 FYNNEI. CDR3: CASTTGTGGLNTEAFF. As DNA, the CDR3 is TGTGCCAGCACTACCGGGACAGGGGGCTTGAACACTGAAGCTTTCTTT.

The chain employs TRBV5-1 and TRBJ2-7, with 10 positions matching TRBD2. Per the germline V gene, CDR1 is SGHRS and CDR2 is YFSETQ. The junction had 3 bases not matched to a gene; V was cut back by 3 bases and J by 0 bases. This CDR3 has 15 residues. CDR3 nucleotides: TGCGCCAGCAGCTCCTGGACTAGCGGCTCCTACGAGCAGTACTTC. Translated: CASSSWTSGSYEQYF.

This sequence joins TRBV5-6 and TRBJ1-2; D is perhaps TRBD1 (5 bases). Germline CDR1 reads SGHDT; CDR2 reads YYEEEE. This CDR3 has 15 residues. Trimming stripped 10 bases from V and 5 bases from J, with 24 bases between. In nucleotides, the CDR3 is TGTGCCTCAGCCGCGGGGGGATCCCCCTTGTATGGCTACACCTTC. It specifies CASAAGGSPLYGYTF.

The CDR3 nucleotides are TGCAGTGCAGGGGTGGTTGAGACCCAGTACTTC. Its protein is CSAGVVETQYF. The genes are TRBV20-1 and TRBJ2-5; a weak D match, TRBD1 (5 bases). V was trimmed by 6 bases and J by 5 bases, leaving 10 bases between them. The CDR3 consists of 11 residues. The germline gives CDR1 DFQATT, CDR2 SNEGSKA (reference sequence).

The chain is built from TRBV14 and TRBJ2-7, with 9 positions matching TRBD1. J lost 5 bases, V lost 4 bases, and 9 bases had no gene match. The CDR3 is 15 amino acids. The germline CDR1 and CDR2 sequences are SGHDN and FVKESK. The CDR3 bases are TGTGCCAGCAGCCTTTCTGGGACAGGGTTCCACGAGCAGTACTTC. It translates to CASSLSGTGFHEQYF.

The chain uses TRBV11-2 and TRBJ1-1, with 8 positions matching TRBD1. The V gene's germline CDR1 is SGHAT and CDR2 FQNNGV. J gave up 1 base and V 1 base, and 2 bases lay outside the gene matches. This CDR3 contains 15 residues. Written as DNA, the CDR3 is TGTGCCAGCAGCTTAGCTACAGGGGGGAACACTGAAGCTTTCTTT. Translated: CASSLATGGNTEAFF.

The genes are TRBV19 and TRBJ2-7; TRBD1 matches 8 bases. The CDR3 runs to 13 residues. Per germline, CDR1 LNHDA and CDR2 SQIVND (reference sequence). The V segment lost 6 bases and the J segment 9 bases; nucleotides outside the gene matches: 10. The CDR3, as DNA: TGTGCCAGTAGCCCGACAGGGGAAAGGGGGCAGTACTTC. It specifies CASSPTGERGQYF. The complete variable domain, with remaining parts taken from reference TRBV19 and TRBJ2-7, reads DGGITQSPKYLFRKEGQNVTLSCEQNLNHDAMYWYRQDPGQGLRLIYYSQIVNDFQKGDIAEGYSVSREKKESFPLTVTSAQKNPTAFYLCASSPTGERGQYFGPGTRLTVT.

This clone was observed a single time. The rearrangement links TRBV5-6 to TRBJ1-1, with 7 bases fitting TRBD1. The CDR3 sequence is 16 residues long. Trimming cost V 0 bases and J 0 bases; bases outside gene matches: 5. From germline, CDR1 is SGHDT and CDR2 YYEEEE. CDR3 DNA: TGTGCCAGCAGCTTGGACAGGGGTAACATGAACACTGAAGCTTTCTTT. Residues: CASSLDRGNMNTEAFF. The variable domain in full, completed from reference TRBV5-6 and TRBJ1-1, reads DAGVTQSPTHLIKTRGQQVTLRCSPKSGHDTVSWYQQALGQGPQFIFQYYEEEERQRGNFPDRFSGHQFPNYSSELNVNALLLGDSALYLCASSLDRGNMNTEAFFGQGTRLTVV.

Notes on this clone: Its ends do not fully match the called genes, so a read error is possible. DNA of the CDR3: TGTGCCAGCAGTTACGACGCGGGAGTTCAGTCGAAGGTCTTC. Translating it yields CASSYDAGVQSKVF. The chain links TRBV6-5 to TRBJ2-1; 7 bases agree with TRBD2. The CDR3 sequence is 14 residues long. In germline, CDR1 is MNHEY, CDR2 SVGAGI.

This chain connects TRBV6-1 to TRBJ1-2, with a possible D match to TRBD1 (6 bases). The germline gives CDR1 MNHNS, CDR2 SASEGT. CDR3 length equals 10 residues. Trimming took off 8 bases at V and 8 bases at J, with 9 bases between the two ends. DNA for the CDR3: TGTGCCAGCTGGGACACGGGCTACACCTTC. Protein product: CASWDTGYTF.

A few counts support this clone. J is TRBJ2-6 and V is TRBV5-6; TRBD1 aligns across 7 bases. This CDR3 region has 16 residues. Trimming cost V 4 bases and J 2 bases; bases outside gene matches: 6. Germline loops: CDR1 SGHDT, CDR2 YYEEEE. In DNA, the CDR3 is TGTGCCAGCAGCGTCGACAGGGAACCTGGGGCCAACGTCCTGACTTTC. It specifies CASSVDREPGANVLTF.

The V and J genes are TRBV19 and TRBJ2-7; 9 nucleotides align to TRBD1. J lost 4 bases, V lost 8 bases, and 9 bases had no gene match. The CDR3 is 14 amino acids. Germline CDR1 reads LNHDA; CDR2 reads SQIVND (reference sequence). This chain's CDR3 is CASSPGQGTYEQYF. The CDR3 DNA reads TGTGCCAGTTCTCCGGGACAGGGAACTTACGAGCAGTACTTC. The whole variable domain, remainder taken from reference TRBV19 and TRBJ2-7, is DGGITQSPKYLFRKEGQNVTLSCEQNLNHDAMYWYRQDPGQGLRLIYYSQIVNDFQKGDIAEGYSVSREKKESFPLTVTSAQKNPTAFYLCASSPGQGTYEQYFGPGTRLTVT.

The J gene is TRBJ2-1, the V gene TRBV5-4; D ambiguous. The V and J ends lost 0 bases and 9 bases respectively, with 13 bases between them. This CDR3 has 14 amino acids. Looked up from germline, CDR1 is SGHNT and CDR2 is YYREEE (reference sequence). CDR3 sequence (DNA): TGTGCCAGCAGCTTGGAAGCGACGACTGGTGAGCAGTTCTTC. Translated, it gives CASSLEATTGEQFF.

The chain recombines TRBV25-1 with TRBJ2-7, with D tentatively TRBD2 (5 bases). Germline values: CDR1 MGHDK, CDR2 SYGVNS. Trimming took 7 bases from V and 4 from J, leaving 17 bases between them. The CDR3 length is 14 residues. CDR3 sequence: CASTLGGPPYEQYF. The CDR3 DNA reads TGTGCCAGCACTCTCGGCGGGCCTCCATACGAGCAGTACTTC.

The J gene is TRBJ1-4, the V gene TRBV19, with D possibly being TRBD1 (6 bases). The CDR3 sequence is 14 residues long. V lost 4 bases to trimming and J lost 4 bases, with 10 bases between them. CDR1 is LNHDA, CDR2 SQIVND, per germline (reference sequence). CDR3 nucleotides: TGTGCCAGTAGTACCGGACAGCGTAATGAAAAACTGTTTTTT. Its protein is CASSTGQRNEKLFF. The complete variable domain, with remaining parts taken from reference TRBV19 and TRBJ1-4, reads DGGITQSPKYLFRKEGQNVTLSCEQNLNHDAMYWYRQDPGQGLRLIYYSQIVNDFQKGDIAEGYSVSREKKESFPLTVTSAQKNPTAFYLCASSTGQRNEKLFFGSGTQLSVL.

This rearrangement joins TRBV27 to TRBJ1-2; 11 positions agree with TRBD1. V shed 5 bases, J shed 8 bases, and the junction held 13 bases outside the gene matches. The CDR3 extends over 16 amino acids. From germline, CDR1 is MNHEY and CDR2 SMNVEV (reference sequence). The CDR3 region is CASSRGSGTGGRGYTF. Written as DNA, the CDR3 is TGTGCCAGCAGTCGGGGGTCAGGGACAGGGGGACGGGGCTACACCTTC.

The table lists this clone with a count of one. The V and J genes are TRBV18 and TRBJ1-3; D gene ambiguous. The CDR3 is 15 amino acids. Trimming took off 6 bases at V and 0 bases at J, with 12 bases between the two ends. Per germline, CDR1 KGHSH and CDR2 LQKENI. CDR3 DNA sequence: TGTGCCAGCTCCCCGGGAGCTTACTCTGGAAACACCATATATTTT. Translating gives CASSPGAYSGNTIYF.

The chain employs TRBV6-1 and TRBJ1-5; no reliable D call. V lost 4 bases to trimming and J lost 7 bases, with 14 bases between them. Germline V gene data show CDR1 as MNHNS and CDR2 as SASEGT. This CDR3 has 14 amino acids. The CDR3 nucleotides read TGTGCCAGCAGTGTCTTGGGCGCGAAGCAGCCCCAGCATTTT. Its protein product is CASSVLGAKQPQHF.

The V call is TRBV27, the J call TRBJ2-2; perhaps TRBD1 as D (5 bases). Germline V gene sequence: CDR1 MNHEY, CDR2 SMNVEV (reference sequence). V gave up 2 bases and J gave up 0 bases, with 13 bases separating them. This CDR3 region has 17 residues. CDR3 nucleotides: TGTGCCAGCAGTTTACTTGGTAGGGGCACGAACACCGGGGAGCTGTTTTTT. This sequence encodes CASSLLGRGTNTGELFF.

The V gene is TRBV5-4, the J gene TRBJ2-3; TRBD2 agrees at 7 bases. Germline CDR1 and CDR2: SGHNT and YYREEE (reference sequence). CDR3 size: 16 residues. V lost 7 bases and J lost 0; bases outside the gene matches: 11. The CDR3 DNA is TGTGCCAGCCGCCCTGGGCGGGAGACTAGCACAGATACGCAGTATTTT. This sequence encodes CASRPGRETSTDTQYF.

This chain connects TRBV29-1 to TRBJ1-2; D call uncertain. Germline lookup yields CDR1 SQVTM and CDR2 ANQGSEA. The CDR3 runs to 12 residues. The germline V and J ends were trimmed by 1 base and 10 bases, with 13 bases remaining between them. CDR3 loop: CSVEGGSSDYTF. In DNA form, the CDR3 reads TGCAGCGTTGAAGGCGGGTCCTCCGACTACACCTTC.

The chain joins TRBV7-2 to TRBJ2-2; the match to TRBD2 covers 7 bases. The CDR3 covers 15 residues. Germline V gene lookup returns CDR1 SGHTA and CDR2 FQGNSA. The ends lost 1 base at V and 4 bases at J; junction bases unmatched: 3. The CDR3 DNA sequence: TGTGCCAGCAGCTTAGTTCCGGGGGGCACCGGGGAGCTGTTTTTT. Translation gives CASSLVPGGTGELFF.

This clone has a handful of counts. The genes are TRBV10-1 and TRBJ2-1; TRBD2 aligns across 9 bases. CDR1 and CDR2 from the germline V gene are WNHNN and SYGVQD (reference sequence). V dropped 4 bases and J dropped 5; count of bases not matched to a gene: 6. The CDR3 spans 15 residues. CDR3 sequence (DNA): TGCGCCAGCAGTGTTACTAGCGGGCCACACAATGAGCAGTTCTTC. Translated: CASSVTSGPHNEQFF.

The chain carries TRBV18 and TRBJ2-1; TRBD1 aligns across 8 bases. This CDR3 region has 14 residues. V was clipped by 7 bases and J by 7 bases; unmatched bases: 9. The germline CDR1 and CDR2 sequences are KGHSH and LQKENI. This CDR3 reads CASLPPDRANEQFF. In nucleotides, the CDR3 is TGTGCCAGCTTACCCCCGGACAGGGCAAATGAGCAGTTCTTC.

The V gene is TRBV30, the J gene TRBJ1-5, with D perhaps TRBD1 (6 bases). Germline-derived CDR1 and CDR2 are GTSNPN and SVGIG (reference sequence). V lost 3 bases, J lost 9 bases, and 18 bases lay in between. This CDR3 has 14 residues. CDR3 loop: CAWSTGTPKWPQHF. In nucleotides, the CDR3 is TGTGCCTGGAGCACAGGGACACCCAAGTGGCCCCAGCATTTT.

This chain joins TRBV6-5 and TRBJ2-1; 9 nucleotides align to TRBD2. Germline-derived CDR1 and CDR2 are MNHEY and SVGAGI. The CDR3 is 14 residues long. V shed 2 bases, J shed 6 bases, and the junction held 2 bases outside the gene matches. In DNA form, the CDR3 reads TGTGCCAGCAGTTACATGCGGGGGGGCAATGAGCAGTTCTTC. It yields the protein CASSYMRGGNEQFF.

The V and J genes are TRBV6-1 and TRBJ1-2; 9 positions match TRBD1. V was clipped by 2 bases and J by 6 bases; unmatched bases: 4. Germline CDR1 and CDR2: MNHNS and SASEGT. The CDR3 runs 14 residues. The CDR3 DNA is TGTGCCAGCAGTGAACAAGGACAGGGGAATGGCTACACCTTC. This codes for CASSEQGQGNGYTF.

The V gene is TRBV28, the J gene TRBJ2-1; no reliable D call. The germline CDR1 and CDR2 sequences are MDHEN and SYDVKM. This CDR3 has 14 amino acids. V lost 2 bases and J 4 bases, leaving 9 bases between the germline ends. As DNA, the CDR3 is TGTGCCAGCAGTTTAAATGGTAGATACAATGAGCAGTTCTTC. Translated, it gives CASSLNGRYNEQFF.

This rearrangement joins TRBV7-2 to TRBJ2-1; 10 nucleotides match TRBD2. With 5 bases clipped from V and 7 bases from J, the junction kept 11 bases outside the gene matches. The CDR3 is 16 residues long. Germline-derived CDR1 and CDR2 are SGHTA and FQGNSA. The CDR3 loop is CASSRQGTSVENEQFF. CDR3 coding DNA: TGTGCCAGCAGCCGACAGGGGACTAGCGTGGAAAATGAGCAGTTCTTC.

The CDR3 nucleotides are TGTGCCAGCAGCTCAGGACAGGGAAGGGTCGAGCAGTACTTC. Its translation: CASSSGQGRVEQYF. The chain combines TRBV7-8 with TRBJ2-7, with 8 positions matching TRBD1. V trimming: 4 bases; J trimming: 6 bases; junction bases outside the gene matches: 8. From germline, CDR1 is SGHVS and CDR2 FQNEAQ. This CDR3 has 14 amino acids.